This TCR beta chain was found in a study of radiotherapy plus CTLA-4 blockade in lung cancer. Study-wide findings and caveats: Clones derived from tumor TCRs expanded in blood after radiotherapy plus ipilimumab.

CDR1 is MNHEY and CDR2 is SVGAGI in the germline V gene. After removal of 4 bases from V and 3 bases from J, the junction contained 4 bases not matched to a gene. The length of the CDR3 is 14 residues. As regards this clone: The antigen is unknown.

Sequencing was performed with immunoSEQ multiplex PCR; in TCRdb, only in-frame clones are kept and a portion is missing. The table lists some 74,000 clones, roughly three quarters of them singletons. Receiving focal radiation plus CTLA-4 blockade with ipilimumab were patients who had chemo-refractory metastatic non-small-cell lung cancer. J is TRBJ1-2 and V is TRBV6-5, with TRBD1 matching over 8 bases. The TCR comes from a human donor with non-small cell lung cancer who had a complete response to radiotherapy plus ipilimumab. The specimen comprised peripheral blood, sampled from a patient treated with radiotherapy plus ipilimumab. The CDR3 DNA follows: TGTGCCAGCAGTTCAGGGGGCTTGGACTATGGCTACACCTTC. It specifies CASSSGGLDYGYTF.